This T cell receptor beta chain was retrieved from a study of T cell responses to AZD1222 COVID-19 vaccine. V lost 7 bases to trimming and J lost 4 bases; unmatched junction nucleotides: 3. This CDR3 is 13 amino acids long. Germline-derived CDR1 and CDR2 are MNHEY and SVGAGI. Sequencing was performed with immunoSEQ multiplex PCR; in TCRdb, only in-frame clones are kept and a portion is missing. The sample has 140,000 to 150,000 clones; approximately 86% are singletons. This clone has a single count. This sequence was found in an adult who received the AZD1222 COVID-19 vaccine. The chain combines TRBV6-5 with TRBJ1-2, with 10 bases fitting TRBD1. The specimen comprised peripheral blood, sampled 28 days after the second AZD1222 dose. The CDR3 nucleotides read TGTGCCAGCACACGGGACAGGGGCTATGGCTACACCTTC. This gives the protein CASTRDRGYGYTF.